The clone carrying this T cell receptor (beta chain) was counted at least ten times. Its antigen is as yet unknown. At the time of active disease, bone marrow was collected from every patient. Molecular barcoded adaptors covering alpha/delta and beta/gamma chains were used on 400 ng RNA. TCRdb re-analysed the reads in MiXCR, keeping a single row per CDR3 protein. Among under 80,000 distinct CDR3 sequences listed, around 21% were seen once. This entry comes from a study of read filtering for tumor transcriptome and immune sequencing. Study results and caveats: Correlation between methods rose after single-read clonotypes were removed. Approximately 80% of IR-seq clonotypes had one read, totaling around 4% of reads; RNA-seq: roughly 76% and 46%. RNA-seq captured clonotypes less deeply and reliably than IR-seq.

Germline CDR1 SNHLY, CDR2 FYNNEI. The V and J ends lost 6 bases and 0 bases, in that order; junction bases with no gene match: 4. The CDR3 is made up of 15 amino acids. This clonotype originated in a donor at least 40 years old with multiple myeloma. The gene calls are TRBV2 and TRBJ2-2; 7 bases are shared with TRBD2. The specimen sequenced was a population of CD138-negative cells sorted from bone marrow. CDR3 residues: CASSRLATNTGELFF. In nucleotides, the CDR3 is TGTGCCAGCAGCAGACTAGCCACGAACACCGGGGAGCTGTTTTTT.